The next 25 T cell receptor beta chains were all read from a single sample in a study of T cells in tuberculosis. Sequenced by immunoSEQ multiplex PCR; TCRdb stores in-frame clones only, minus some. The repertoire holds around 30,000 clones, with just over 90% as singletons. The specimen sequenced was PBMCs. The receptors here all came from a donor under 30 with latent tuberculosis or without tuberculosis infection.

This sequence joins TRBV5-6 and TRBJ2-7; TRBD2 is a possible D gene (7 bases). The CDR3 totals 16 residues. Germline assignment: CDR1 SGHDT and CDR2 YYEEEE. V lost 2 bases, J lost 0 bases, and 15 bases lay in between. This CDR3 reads CASSFLGGGSSYEQYF. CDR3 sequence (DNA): TGTGCCAGCAGCTTTTTGGGGGGCGGGAGCTCCTACGAGCAGTACTTC.

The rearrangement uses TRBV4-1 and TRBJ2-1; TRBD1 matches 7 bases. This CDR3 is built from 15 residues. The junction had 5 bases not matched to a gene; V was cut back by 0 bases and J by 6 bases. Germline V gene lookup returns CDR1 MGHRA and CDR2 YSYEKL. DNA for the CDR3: TGCGCCAGCAGCCAAGATGAGGGGGCTACCAATGAGCAGTTCTTC. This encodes CASSQDEGATNEQFF.

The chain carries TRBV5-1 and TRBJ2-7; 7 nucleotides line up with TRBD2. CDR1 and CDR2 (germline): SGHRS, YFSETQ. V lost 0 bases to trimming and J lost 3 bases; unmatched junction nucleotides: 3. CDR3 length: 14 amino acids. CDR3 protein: CASSLVGGNYEQYF. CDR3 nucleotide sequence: TGCGCCAGCAGCTTGGTGGGAGGGAACTACGAGCAGTACTTC.

CDR3 residues: CASSQTEYNQPQHF. DNA of the CDR3: TGTGCCAGCAGTCAGACAGAGTACAATCAGCCCCAGCATTTT. The V and J genes are TRBV6-5 and TRBJ1-5; D is perhaps TRBD1 (5 bases). The CDR3 totals 14 residues. The V end was cut by 5 bases, the J end by 3 bases, with 11 bases between. Per germline, CDR1 MNHEY and CDR2 SVGAGI.

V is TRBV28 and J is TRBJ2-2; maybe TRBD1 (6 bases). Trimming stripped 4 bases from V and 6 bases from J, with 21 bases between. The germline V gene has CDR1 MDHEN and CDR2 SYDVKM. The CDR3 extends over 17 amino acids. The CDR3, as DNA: TGTGCCAGCAGTTCTCGGGACACGACGAGTTTTGCCGGGGAGCTGTTTTTT. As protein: CASSSRDTTSFAGELFF.

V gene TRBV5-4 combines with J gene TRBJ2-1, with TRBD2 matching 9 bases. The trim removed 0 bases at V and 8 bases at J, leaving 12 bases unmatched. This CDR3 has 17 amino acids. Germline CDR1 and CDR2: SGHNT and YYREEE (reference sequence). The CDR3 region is CASSLAGAGGPIYEQFF. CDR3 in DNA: TGTGCCAGCAGCTTGGCCGGGGCGGGAGGGCCTATCTATGAGCAGTTCTTC.

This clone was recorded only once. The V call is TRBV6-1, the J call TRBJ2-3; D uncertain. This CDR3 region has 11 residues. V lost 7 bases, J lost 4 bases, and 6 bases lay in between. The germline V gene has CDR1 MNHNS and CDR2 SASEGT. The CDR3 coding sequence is TGTGCCAGCACGGTGGCAGATACGCAGTATTTT. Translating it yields CASTVADTQYF.

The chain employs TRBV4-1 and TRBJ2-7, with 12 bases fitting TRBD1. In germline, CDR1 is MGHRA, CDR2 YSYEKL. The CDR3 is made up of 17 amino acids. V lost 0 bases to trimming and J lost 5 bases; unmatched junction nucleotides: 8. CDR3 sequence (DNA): TGCGCCAGCAGCCAAGATAGGGGGGGACAGGGGGCCGACGAGCAGTACTTC. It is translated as CASSQDRGGQGADEQYF.

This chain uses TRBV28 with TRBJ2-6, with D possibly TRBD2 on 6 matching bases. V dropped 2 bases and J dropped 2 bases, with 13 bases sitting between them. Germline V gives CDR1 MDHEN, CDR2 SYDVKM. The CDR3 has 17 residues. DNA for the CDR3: TGTGCCAGCAGTTTAAGGGCGGGACGAACTGGGGCCAACGTCCTGACTTTC. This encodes CASSLRAGRTGANVLTF.

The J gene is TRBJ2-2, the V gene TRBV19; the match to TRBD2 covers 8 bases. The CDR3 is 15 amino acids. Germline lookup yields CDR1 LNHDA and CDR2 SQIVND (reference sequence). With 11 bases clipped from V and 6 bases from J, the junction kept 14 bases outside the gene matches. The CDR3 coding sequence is TGTGCCTCAGGGGCCCTGCAGCGGGGGCCCGGGGAGCTGTTTTTT. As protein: CASGALQRGPGELFF.

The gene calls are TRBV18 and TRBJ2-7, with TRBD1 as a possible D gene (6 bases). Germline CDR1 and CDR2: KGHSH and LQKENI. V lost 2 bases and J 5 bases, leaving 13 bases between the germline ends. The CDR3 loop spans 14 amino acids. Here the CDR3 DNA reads TGTGCCAGCTCACCAATGGTCAGGGGAGACGAGCAGTACTTC. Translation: CASSPMVRGDEQYF. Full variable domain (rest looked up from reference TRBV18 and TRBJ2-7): NAGVMQNPRHLVRRRGQEARLRCSPMKGHSHVYWYRQLPEEGLKFMVYLQKENIIDESGMPKERFSAEFPKEGPSILRIQQVVRGDSAAYFCASSPMVRGDEQYFGPGTRLTVT.

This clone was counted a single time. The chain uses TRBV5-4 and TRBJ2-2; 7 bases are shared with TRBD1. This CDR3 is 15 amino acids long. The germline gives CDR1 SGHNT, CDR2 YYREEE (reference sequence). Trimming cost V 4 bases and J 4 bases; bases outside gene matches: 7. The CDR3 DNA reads TGTGCCAGCAGCGCCGGACAGGTGCGCACCGGGGAGCTGTTTTTT. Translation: CASSAGQVRTGELFF.

CDR3: CASSFFIWGRPSANYGYTF. CDR3 nucleotides: TGTGCCAGCAGTTTTTTTATTTGGGGCCGACCCAGCGCTAACTATGGCTACACCTTC. This rearrangement joins TRBV28 to TRBJ1-2, with D perhaps matching TRBD1 (5 bases). The germline V and J ends were trimmed by 3 bases and 0 bases, with 23 bases remaining between them. This CDR3 has 19 residues. CDR1 is MDHEN, CDR2 SYDVKM, per germline.

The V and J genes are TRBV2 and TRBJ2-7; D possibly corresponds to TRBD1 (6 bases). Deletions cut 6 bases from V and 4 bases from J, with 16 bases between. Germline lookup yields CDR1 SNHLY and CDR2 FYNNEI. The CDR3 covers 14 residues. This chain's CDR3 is CASSPITGSYEQYF. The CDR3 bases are TGTGCCAGCAGCCCCATAACAGGGTCATACGAGCAGTACTTC.

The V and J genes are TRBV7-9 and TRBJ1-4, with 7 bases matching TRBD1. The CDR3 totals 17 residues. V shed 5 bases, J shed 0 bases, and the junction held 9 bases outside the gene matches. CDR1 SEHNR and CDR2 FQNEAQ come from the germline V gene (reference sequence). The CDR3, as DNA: TGTGCCAGCAGCGCAACGACAGGGCTTCCAACTAATGAAAAACTGTTTTTT. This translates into CASSATTGLPTNEKLFF.

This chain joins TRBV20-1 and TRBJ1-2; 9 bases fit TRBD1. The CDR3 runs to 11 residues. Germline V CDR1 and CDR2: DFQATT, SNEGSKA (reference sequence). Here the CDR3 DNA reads TGCAGCCACGGACAGGGGCTTGGCTACACCTTC. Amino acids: CSHGQGLGYTF.

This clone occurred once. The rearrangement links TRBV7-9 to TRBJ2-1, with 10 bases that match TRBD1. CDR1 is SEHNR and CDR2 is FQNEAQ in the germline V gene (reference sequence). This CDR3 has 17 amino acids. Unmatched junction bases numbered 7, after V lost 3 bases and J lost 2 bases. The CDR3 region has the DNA TGTGCCAGCAGCTTGCGTCCCGGGACAGGGGCCTACAATGAGCAGTTCTTC. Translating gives CASSLRPGTGAYNEQFF.

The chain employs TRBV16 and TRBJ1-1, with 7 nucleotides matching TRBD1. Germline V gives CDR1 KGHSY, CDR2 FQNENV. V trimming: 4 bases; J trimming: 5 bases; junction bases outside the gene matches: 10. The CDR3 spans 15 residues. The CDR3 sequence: CASSRPRTGVTEAFF. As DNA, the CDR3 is TGTGCCAGCAGCCGTCCGAGAACAGGGGTAACTGAAGCTTTCTTT.

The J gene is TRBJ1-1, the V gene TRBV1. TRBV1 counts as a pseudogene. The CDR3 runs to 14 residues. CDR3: CTSSQDGLVVEAFF. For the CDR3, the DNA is TGCACCAGCAGCCAAGATGGTTTGGTAGTTGAAGCTTTCTTT.

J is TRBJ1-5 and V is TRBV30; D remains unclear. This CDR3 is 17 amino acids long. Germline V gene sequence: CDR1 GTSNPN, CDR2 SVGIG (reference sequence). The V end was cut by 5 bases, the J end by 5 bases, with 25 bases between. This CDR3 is CAWPLRGKAEWDQPQHF. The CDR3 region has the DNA TGTGCCTGGCCCCTCAGAGGAAAAGCCGAATGGGATCAGCCCCAGCATTTT.

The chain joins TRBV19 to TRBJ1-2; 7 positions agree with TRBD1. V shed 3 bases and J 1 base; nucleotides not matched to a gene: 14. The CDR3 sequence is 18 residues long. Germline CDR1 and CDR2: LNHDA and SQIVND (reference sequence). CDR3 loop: CASSISRLTGRYNYGYTF. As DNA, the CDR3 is TGTGCCAGTAGTATCTCTCGTCTGACAGGGCGTTATAACTATGGCTACACCTTC.

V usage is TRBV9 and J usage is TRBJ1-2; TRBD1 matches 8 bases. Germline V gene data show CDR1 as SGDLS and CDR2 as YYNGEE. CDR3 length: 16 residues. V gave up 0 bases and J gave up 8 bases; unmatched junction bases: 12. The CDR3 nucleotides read TGTGCCAGCAGCGTAGGGGCAGGGGGCGATGTAGACGGCTACACCTTC. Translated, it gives CASSVGAGGDVDGYTF.

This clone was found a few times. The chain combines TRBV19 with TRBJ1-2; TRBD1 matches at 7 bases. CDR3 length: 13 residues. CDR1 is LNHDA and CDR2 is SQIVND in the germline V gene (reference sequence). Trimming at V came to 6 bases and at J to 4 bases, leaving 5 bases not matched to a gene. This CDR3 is CASRQQGSYGYTF. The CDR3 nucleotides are TGTGCCAGTAGACAACAGGGGTCCTATGGCTACACCTTC.

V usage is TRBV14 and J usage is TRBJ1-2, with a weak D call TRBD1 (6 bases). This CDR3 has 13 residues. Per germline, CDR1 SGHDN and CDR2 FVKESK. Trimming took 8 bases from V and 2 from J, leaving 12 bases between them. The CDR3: CASHRTGNYGYTF. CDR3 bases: TGTGCCAGCCATCGTACAGGGAACTATGGCTACACCTTC.

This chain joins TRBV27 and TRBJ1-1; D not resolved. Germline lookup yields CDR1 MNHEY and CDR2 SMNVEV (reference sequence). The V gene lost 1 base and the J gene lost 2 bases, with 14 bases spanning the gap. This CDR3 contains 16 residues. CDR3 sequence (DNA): TGTGCCAGCAGTTTATGGCCCGAGGAGCCCAACACTGAAGCTTTCTTT. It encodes CASSLWPEEPNTEAFF.